The 11 T cell receptor beta chains reported below all come from one sample, sequenced in a study of shared clonotypes between healthy human individuals. The method was immunoSEQ multiplex PCR; TCRdb's version includes in-frame clones alone and lacks a portion of them. The sample records roughly 330,000 clones, over 65% being singletons. Specimen: memory CD4+ T cells sorted from blood. Regarding subset: CD45RA-negative fraction. Receptors originate from a man aged 25-45 years in good health.

The chain combines TRBV5-1 with TRBJ2-3; no clear D gene. Trimming left V 3 bases short and J 3 bases short, with 8 bases between. Germline V lookup: CDR1 SGHRS, CDR2 YFSETQ. This CDR3 spans 13 amino acids. The CDR3 sequence is CASSSIMTDTQYF. CDR3 DNA: TGCGCCAGCAGCTCAATAATGACAGATACGCAGTATTTT. Complete variable domain (other parts from reference TRBV5-1 and TRBJ2-3): KAGVTQTPRYLIKTRGQQVTLSCSPISGHRSVSWYQQTPGQGLQFLFEYFSETQRNKGNFPGRFSGRQFSNSRSEMNVSTLELGDSALYLCASSSIMTDTQYFGPGTRLTVL.

This clone showed up just a few times. The chain is built from TRBV5-1 and TRBJ1-5, with TRBD1 as a possible D gene (5 bases). V dropped 0 bases and J dropped 3 bases, with 10 bases sitting between them. The CDR3 contains 15 residues. CDR1 is SGHRS and CDR2 is YFSETQ in the germline V gene. CDR3 sequence: CASSLVGDDNQPQHF. CDR3 sequence (DNA): TGCGCCAGCAGCTTGGTAGGGGATGACAATCAGCCCCAGCATTTT.

The chain recombines TRBV11-2 with TRBJ1-5, with D possibly TRBD1 on 6 matching bases. V lost 3 bases and J 5 bases, leaving 8 bases between the germline ends. The CDR3 sequence is 13 residues long. The germline CDR1 and CDR2 sequences are SGHAT and FQNNGV. The CDR3 DNA is TGTGCCAGCAGCTTGTCAGGGGATCAGCCCCAGCATTTT. It is translated as CASSLSGDQPQHF.

The rearrangement links TRBV5-1 to TRBJ2-3; D uncertain. Germline assignment: CDR1 SGHRS and CDR2 YFSETQ. With 2 bases removed from V and 2 bases from J, the gap between germline ends came to 12 bases. CDR3 size: 15 residues. The CDR3 protein is CASSFNSYYTDTQYF. The DNA of the CDR3 is TGCGCCAGCAGCTTCAACAGCTACTACACAGATACGCAGTATTTT.

This clone came up once. This chain uses TRBV11-2 with TRBJ2-7; TRBD1 is a possible D gene (6 bases). Germline V CDR1 and CDR2: SGHAT, FQNNGV. V was pared by 0 bases and J by 3 bases, with 12 bases between. This CDR3 region has 15 residues. The CDR3 region has the DNA TGTGCCAGCAGCTTAGAACATCAGGGGTTCTACGAGCAGTACTTC. The encoded protein is CASSLEHQGFYEQYF.

The chain is built from TRBV2 and TRBJ1-2, with 8 bases lining up with TRBD1. V dropped 4 bases and J dropped 8; count of bases not matched to a gene: 6. Per the germline V gene, CDR1 is SNHLY and CDR2 is FYNNEI. The CDR3 is 13 residues long. CDR3 protein: CASSVQGAQGYTF. The CDR3 nucleotides read TGTGCCAGCAGTGTGCAGGGGGCGCAAGGCTACACCTTC.

The chain recombines TRBV7-9 with TRBJ2-5, with 10 positions matching TRBD2. Trimming at V came to 0 bases and at J to 4 bases, leaving 5 bases not matched to a gene. Germline CDR1 is SEHNR and CDR2 is FQNEAQ (reference sequence). This CDR3 has 16 residues. DNA of the CDR3: TGTGCCAGCAGCTTAGCGCTAGCGGGAGTTTCAGAGACCCAGTACTTC. It specifies CASSLALAGVSETQYF.

The chain couples TRBV4-3 to TRBJ2-1; the D gene is possibly TRBD2 (6 bases). Germline V gene sequence: CDR1 LGHNA, CDR2 YSLEER. V dropped 4 bases and J dropped 0 bases, with 13 bases sitting between them. The CDR3 is 16 amino acids. Here the CDR3 reads CASSRGASSSYNEQFF. The CDR3, as DNA: TGCGCCAGCAGCCGCGGGGCCTCAAGCTCCTACAATGAGCAGTTCTTC.

The chain joins TRBV9 to TRBJ2-3; perhaps TRBD2 as D (6 bases). Germline loops: CDR1 SGDLS, CDR2 YYNGEE. The V gene lost 4 bases and the J gene lost 2 bases, with 11 bases spanning the gap. This CDR3 region has 14 residues. CDR3 DNA sequence: TGTGCCAGCAGCTCCCGACTAGACACAGATACGCAGTATTTT. It encodes CASSSRLDTDTQYF.

This clone was detected once. This sequence joins TRBV2 and TRBJ2-7, with TRBD1 matching 7 bases. The V gene's germline CDR1 is SNHLY and CDR2 FYNNEI. Trimming removed 0 bases from V and 4 bases from J; junction bases left unmatched: 3. This CDR3 spans 14 amino acids. CDR3 DNA sequence: TGTGCCAGCAGTGAAGCGGACAGGAGATACGAGCAGTACTTC. It translates to CASSEADRRYEQYF.

The rearrangement links TRBV25-1 to TRBJ2-1, with 8 bases that match TRBD2. Germline CDR1 and CDR2: MGHDK and SYGVNS. V shed 2 bases, J shed 9 bases, and the junction held 18 bases outside the gene matches. The CDR3 consists of 18 residues. As DNA, the CDR3 is TGTGCCAGCAGTGAAGGTGTTAGCGGGAACCTTCTAGGTATTGAGCAGTTCTTC. Amino acids: CASSEGVSGNLLGIEQFF.